Detailed here is one T cell receptor beta chain. Germline V lookup: CDR1 GTSNPN, CDR2 SVGIG (reference sequence). CDR3 size: 14 residues. V was clipped by 0 bases and J by 8 bases; unmatched bases: 7. Method: immunoSEQ multiplex PCR; TCRdb's copy keeps in-frame clones and lacks some. The repertoire holds about 130,000 clones, roughly 93% seen once, with approximately 6.8% in the top ten. The sample is drawn from a study of T cell responses to AZD1222 COVID-19 vaccine. The V call is TRBV30, the J call TRBJ2-1, with 7 positions matching TRBD2. Material: peripheral blood, obtained 28 days after the second AZD1222 dose. This clonotype was obtained from an adult who received the AZD1222 COVID-19 vaccine. Here the CDR3 reads CAWSVPGLVDEQFF. DNA for the CDR3: TGTGCCTGGAGTGTACCTGGACTAGTCGATGAGCAGTTCTTC.